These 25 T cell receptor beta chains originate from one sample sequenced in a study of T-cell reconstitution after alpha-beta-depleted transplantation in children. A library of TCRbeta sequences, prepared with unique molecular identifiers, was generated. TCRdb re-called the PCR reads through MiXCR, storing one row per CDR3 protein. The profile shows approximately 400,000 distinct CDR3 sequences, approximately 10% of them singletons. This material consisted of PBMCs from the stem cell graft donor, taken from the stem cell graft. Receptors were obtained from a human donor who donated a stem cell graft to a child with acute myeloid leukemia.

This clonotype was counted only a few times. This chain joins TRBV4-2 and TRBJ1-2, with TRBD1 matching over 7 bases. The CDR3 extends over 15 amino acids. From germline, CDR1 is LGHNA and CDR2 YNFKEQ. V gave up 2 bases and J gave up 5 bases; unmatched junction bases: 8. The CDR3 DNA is TGTGCCAGCAGCCAAACCCGACAGGGCGGGTATGGCTACACCTTC. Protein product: CASSQTRQGGYGYTF.

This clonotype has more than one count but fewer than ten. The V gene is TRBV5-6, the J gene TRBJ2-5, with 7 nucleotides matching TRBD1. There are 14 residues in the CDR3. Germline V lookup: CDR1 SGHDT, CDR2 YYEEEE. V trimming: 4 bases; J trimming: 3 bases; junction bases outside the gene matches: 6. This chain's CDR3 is CASSARDSKETQYF. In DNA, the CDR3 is TGTGCCAGCAGCGCCCGGGACAGCAAAGAGACCCAGTACTTC.

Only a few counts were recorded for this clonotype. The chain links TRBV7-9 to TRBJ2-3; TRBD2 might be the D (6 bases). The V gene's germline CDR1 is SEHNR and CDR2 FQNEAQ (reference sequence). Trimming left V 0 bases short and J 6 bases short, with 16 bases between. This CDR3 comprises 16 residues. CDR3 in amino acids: CASSLAIGQGGDTQYF. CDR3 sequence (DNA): TGTGCCAGCAGCTTAGCCATCGGGCAGGGAGGCGATACGCAGTATTTT. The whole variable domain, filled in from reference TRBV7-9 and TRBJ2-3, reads DTGVSQNPRHKITKRGQNVTFRCDPISEHNRLYWYRQTLGQGPEFLTYFQNEAQLEKSRLLSDRFSAERPKGSFSTLEIQRTEQGDSAMYLCASSLAIGQGGDTQYFGPGTRLTVL.

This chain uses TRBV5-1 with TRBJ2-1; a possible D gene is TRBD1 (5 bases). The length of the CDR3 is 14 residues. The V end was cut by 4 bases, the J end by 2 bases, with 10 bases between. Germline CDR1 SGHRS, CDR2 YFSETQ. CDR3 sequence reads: CASSPPTAYNEQFF. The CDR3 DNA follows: TGCGCCAGCAGCCCCCCGACAGCCTACAATGAGCAGTTCTTC.

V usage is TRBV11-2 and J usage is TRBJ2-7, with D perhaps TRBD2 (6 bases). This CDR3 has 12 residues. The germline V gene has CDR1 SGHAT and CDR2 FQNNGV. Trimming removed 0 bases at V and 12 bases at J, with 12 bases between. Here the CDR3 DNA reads TGTGCCAGCAGCTTAGAGCCGGGAGAACGGTACTTC. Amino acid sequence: CASSLEPGERYF.

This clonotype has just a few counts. The chain's CDR3 is CASSTQGAGELFF. In DNA, the CDR3 is TGTGCCAGCAGCACACAGGGGGCCGGGGAGCTGTTTTTT. The rearrangement uses TRBV11-2 and TRBJ2-2; 8 bases are shared with TRBD1. The V and J ends lost 5 bases and 6 bases, in that order; junction bases with no gene match: 2. The germline gives CDR1 SGHAT, CDR2 FQNNGV. This CDR3 contains 13 residues.

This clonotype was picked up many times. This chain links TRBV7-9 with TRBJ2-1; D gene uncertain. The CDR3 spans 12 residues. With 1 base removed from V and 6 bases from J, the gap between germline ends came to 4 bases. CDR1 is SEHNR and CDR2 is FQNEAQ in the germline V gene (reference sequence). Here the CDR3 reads CASSLGLNEQFF. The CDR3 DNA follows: TGTGCCAGCAGCTTAGGCCTCAATGAGCAGTTCTTC. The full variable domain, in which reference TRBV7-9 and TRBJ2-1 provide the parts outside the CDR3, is DTGVSQNPRHKITKRGQNVTFRCDPISEHNRLYWYRQTLGQGPEFLTYFQNEAQLEKSRLLSDRFSAERPKGSFSTLEIQRTEQGDSAMYLCASSLGLNEQFFGPGTRLTVL.

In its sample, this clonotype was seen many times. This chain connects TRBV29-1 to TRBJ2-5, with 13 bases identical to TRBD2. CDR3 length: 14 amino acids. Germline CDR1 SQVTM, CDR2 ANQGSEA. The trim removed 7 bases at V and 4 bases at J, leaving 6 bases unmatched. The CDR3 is CSATGLAGVETQYF. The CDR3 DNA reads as TGCAGCGCCACCGGACTAGCGGGAGTAGAGACCCAGTACTTC.

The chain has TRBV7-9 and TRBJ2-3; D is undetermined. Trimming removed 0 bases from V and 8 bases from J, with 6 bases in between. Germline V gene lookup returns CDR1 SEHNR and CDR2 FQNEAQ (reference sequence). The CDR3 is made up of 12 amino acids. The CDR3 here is CASSLAATTQYF. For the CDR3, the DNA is TGTGCCAGCAGCTTAGCTGCGACTACGCAGTATTTT.

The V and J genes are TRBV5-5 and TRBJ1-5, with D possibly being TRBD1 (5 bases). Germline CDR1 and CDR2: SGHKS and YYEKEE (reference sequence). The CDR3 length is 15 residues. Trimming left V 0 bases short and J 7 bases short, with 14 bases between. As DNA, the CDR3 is TGTGCCAGCAGCTTGGCCCTGCAGGGCGCCCAGCCCCAGCATTTT. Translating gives CASSLALQGAQPQHF.

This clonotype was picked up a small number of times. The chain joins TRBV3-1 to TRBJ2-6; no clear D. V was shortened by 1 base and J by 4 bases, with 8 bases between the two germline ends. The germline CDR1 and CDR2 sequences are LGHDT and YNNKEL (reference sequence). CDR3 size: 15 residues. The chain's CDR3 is CASSQGDGGANVLTF. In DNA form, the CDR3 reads TGTGCCAGCAGCCAAGGGGATGGCGGGGCCAACGTCCTGACTTTC.

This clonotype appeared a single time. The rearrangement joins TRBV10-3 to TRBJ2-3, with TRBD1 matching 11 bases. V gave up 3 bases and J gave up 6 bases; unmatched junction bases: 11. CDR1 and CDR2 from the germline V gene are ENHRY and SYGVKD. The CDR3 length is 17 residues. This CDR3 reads CAISDPGTGGRGDTQYF. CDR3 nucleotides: TGTGCCATCAGTGATCCCGGGACAGGGGGTCGTGGTGATACGCAGTATTTT.

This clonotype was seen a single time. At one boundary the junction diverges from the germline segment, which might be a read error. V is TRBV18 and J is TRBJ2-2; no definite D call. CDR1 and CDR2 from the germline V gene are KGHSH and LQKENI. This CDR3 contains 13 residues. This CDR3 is CTSSEEASGELFF. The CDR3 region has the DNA TGTACCAGCTCAGAGGAAGCCAGCGGGGAGCTGTTTTTT.

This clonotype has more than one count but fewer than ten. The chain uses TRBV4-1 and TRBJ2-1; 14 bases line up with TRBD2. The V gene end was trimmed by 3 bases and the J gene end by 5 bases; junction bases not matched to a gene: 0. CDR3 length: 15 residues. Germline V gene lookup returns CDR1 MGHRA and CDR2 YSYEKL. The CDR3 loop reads CASSQTSGGDNEQFF. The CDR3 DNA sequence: TGCGCCAGCAGCCAGACTAGCGGGGGGGACAATGAGCAGTTCTTC.

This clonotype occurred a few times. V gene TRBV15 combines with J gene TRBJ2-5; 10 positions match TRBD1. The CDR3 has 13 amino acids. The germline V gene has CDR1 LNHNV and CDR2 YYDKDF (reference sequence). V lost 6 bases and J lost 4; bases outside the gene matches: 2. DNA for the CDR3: TGTGCCACCAGTGACAGGGGGCCAGAGACCCAGTACTTC. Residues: CATSDRGPETQYF.

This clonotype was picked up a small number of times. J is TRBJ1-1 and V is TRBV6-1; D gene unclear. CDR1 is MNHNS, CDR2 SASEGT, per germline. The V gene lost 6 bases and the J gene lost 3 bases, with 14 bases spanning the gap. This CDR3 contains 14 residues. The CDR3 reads CASSLRFLDTEAFF. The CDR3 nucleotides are TGTGCCAGCAGCCTCCGCTTTTTGGACACTGAAGCTTTCTTT.

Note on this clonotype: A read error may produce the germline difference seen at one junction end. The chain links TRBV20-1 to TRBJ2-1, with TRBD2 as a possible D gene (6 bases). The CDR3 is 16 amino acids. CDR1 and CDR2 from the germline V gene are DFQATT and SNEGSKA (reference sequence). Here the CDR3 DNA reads TGCAGTGCCAGAAAGACGGGCGGGACGACCTACAATGACCAGTTCTTC. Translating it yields CSARKTGGTTYNDQFF.

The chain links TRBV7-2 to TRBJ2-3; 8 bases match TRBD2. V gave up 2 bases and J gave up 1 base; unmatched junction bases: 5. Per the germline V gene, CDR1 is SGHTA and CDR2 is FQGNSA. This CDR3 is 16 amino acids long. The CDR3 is CASSLSSRGGTDTQYF. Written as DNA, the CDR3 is TGTGCCAGCAGCTTATCGTCGCGGGGGGGCACAGATACGCAGTATTTT.

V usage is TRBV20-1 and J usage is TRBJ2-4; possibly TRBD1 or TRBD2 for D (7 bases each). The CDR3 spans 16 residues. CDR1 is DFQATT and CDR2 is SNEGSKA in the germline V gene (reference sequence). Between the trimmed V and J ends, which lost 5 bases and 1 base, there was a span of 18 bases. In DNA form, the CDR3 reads TGCAGTGCTGCACTGACAGGGAGGGTGGCCAAAAACATTCAGTACTTC. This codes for CSAALTGRVAKNIQYF.

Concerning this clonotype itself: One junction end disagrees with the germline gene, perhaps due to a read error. CDR3 region: CATSQVDSNTEAFF. CDR3 sequence (DNA): TGTGCCACCAGCCAAGTGGACAGCAACACTGAAGCTTTCTTT. The chain is built from TRBV3-1 and TRBJ1-1; D might be TRBD1 (6 bases). The CDR3 covers 14 residues. The germline V gene encodes CDR1 LGHDT and CDR2 YNNKEL (reference sequence).

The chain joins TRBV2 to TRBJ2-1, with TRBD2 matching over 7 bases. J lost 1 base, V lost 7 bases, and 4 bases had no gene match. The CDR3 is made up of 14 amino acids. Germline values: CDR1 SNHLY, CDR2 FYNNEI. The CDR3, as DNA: TGTGCCAGCACCAGCGGGGATTCCTACAATGAGCAGTTCTTC. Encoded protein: CASTSGDSYNEQFF.

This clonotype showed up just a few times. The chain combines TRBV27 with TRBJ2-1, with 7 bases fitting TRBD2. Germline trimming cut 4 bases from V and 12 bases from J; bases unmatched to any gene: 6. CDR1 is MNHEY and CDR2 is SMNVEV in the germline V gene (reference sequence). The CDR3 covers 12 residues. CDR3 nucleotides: TGTGCCAGCAGTTATGAGCGGGACCGGCAGTTCTTC. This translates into CASSYERDRQFF.

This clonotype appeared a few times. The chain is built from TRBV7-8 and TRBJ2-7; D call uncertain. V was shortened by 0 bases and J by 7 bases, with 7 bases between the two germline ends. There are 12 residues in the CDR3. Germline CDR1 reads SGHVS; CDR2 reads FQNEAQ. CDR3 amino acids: CASSLALGEQYF. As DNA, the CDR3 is TGTGCCAGCAGCTTAGCGCTGGGGGAGCAGTACTTC.

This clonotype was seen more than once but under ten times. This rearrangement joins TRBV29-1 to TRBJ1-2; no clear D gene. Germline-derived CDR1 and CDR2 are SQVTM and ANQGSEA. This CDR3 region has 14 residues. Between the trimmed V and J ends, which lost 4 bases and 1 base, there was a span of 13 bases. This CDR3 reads CSVAGSTINYGYTF. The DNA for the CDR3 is TGCAGCGTTGCCGGGTCTACAATTAACTATGGCTACACCTTC.

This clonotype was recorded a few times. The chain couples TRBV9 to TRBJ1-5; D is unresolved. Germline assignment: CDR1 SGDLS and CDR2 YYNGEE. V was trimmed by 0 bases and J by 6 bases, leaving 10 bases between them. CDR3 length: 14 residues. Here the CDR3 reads CASSVGADIQPQHF. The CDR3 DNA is TGTGCCAGCAGCGTAGGGGCAGATATTCAGCCCCAGCATTTT. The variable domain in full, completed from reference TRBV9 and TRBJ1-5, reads DSGVTQTPKHLITATGQRVTLRCSPRSGDLSVYWYQQSLDQGLQFLIQYYNGEERAKGNILERFSAQQFPDLHSELNLSSLELGDSALYFCASSVGADIQPQHFGDGTRLSIL.